This T cell receptor (beta chain) was profiled in a study of sequential checkpoint blockade in melanoma. Treatment in this sample: randomized to nivolumab then ipilimumab (arm A) or the reverse (arm B). TCRdb's copy holds only in-frame clones and misses some; the assay was immunoSEQ multiplex PCR. This sample has approximately 13,000 clones; 60% to 80% occur once, and the top ten carry 50%. Sequenced here: CD8+ T cells sorted from blood (inferred from file names), sampled from a patient given nivolumab and ipilimumab in sequence. This receptor was identified in a human patient with melanoma. Some clones in this sample may be carry-over from other donors' samples.

The CDR3 sequence: CASRPGQGFSGANVLTF. CDR3 sequence (DNA): TGTGCCAGCAGGCCGGGACAGGGCTTCTCTGGGGCCAACGTCCTGACTTTC. The chain uses TRBV27 and TRBJ2-6; TRBD1 matches at 9 bases. Trimming removed 6 bases from V and 0 bases from J; junction bases left unmatched: 6. The CDR3 length is 17 residues. The germline gives CDR1 MNHEY, CDR2 SMNVEV (reference sequence).